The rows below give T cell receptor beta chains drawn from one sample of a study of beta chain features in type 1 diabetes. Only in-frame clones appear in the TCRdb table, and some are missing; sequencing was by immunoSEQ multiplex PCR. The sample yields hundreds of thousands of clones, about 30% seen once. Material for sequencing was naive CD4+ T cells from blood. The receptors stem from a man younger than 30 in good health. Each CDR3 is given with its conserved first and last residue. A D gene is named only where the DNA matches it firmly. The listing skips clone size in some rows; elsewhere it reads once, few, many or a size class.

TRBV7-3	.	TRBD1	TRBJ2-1	CASSLSRGNEQFF	TGTGCCAGCAGTTTGAGCAGGGGGAATGAGCAGTTCTTC
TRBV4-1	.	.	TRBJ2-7	CASSLAVGGEQYF	TGCGCCAGCAGCCTTGCCGTGGGGGGCGAGCAGTACTTC
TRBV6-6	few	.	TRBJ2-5	CASNQRGVRETQYF	TGTGCCAGCAATCAGCGCGGGGTGAGGGAGACCCAGTACTTC
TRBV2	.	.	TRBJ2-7	CASSERQSHEQYF	TGTGCCAGCAGTGAAAGGCAGTCCCACGAGCAGTACTTC
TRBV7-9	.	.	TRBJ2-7	CAIDGYEQYF	TGTGCCATCGACGGCTACGAGCAGTACTTC
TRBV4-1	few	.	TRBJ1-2	CASKTQPGEGYTF	TGCGCCAGCAAAACCCAACCCGGGGAGGGCTACACCTTC
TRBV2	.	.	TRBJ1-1	CASSLQDTGSTEAFF	TGTGCCAGCAGTCTGCAGGACACCGGTTCCACTGAAGCTTTCTTT
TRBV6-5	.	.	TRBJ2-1	CASSRGQYNEQFF	TGTGCCAGCAGCCGCGGACAGTACAATGAGCAGTTCTTC
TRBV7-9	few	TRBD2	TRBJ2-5	CASSLGLAGETQYF	TGTGCCAGCAGCCTGGGACTAGCGGGGGAGACCCAGTACTTC
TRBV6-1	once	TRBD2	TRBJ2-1	CAVVFSGYNEQFF	TGTGCCGTGGTATTTAGCGGGTACAATGAGCAGTTCTTC
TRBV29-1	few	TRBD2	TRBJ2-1	CSVHAAGGYNEQFF	TGCAGCGTGCACGCAGCGGGGGGTTACAATGAGCAGTTCTTC
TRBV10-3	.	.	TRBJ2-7	CAISAGYEQYF	TGTGCCATCAGTGCCGGCTACGAGCAGTACTTC
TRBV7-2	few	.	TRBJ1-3	CASSSGTRGNTIYF	TGTGCCAGCAGCTCAGGGACTAGGGGAAACACCATATATTTT
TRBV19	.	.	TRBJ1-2	CASSIDSGLGYGYTF	TGTGCCAGTAGTATCGATTCGGGACTGGGCTATGGCTACACCTTC
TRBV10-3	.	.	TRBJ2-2	CAIRVSGELFF	TGTGCCATCAGGGTTTCTGGGGAGCTGTTTTTT
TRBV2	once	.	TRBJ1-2	CASSAGTPYGYTF	TGTGCCAGCAGTGCCGGGACGCCGTATGGCTACACCTTC
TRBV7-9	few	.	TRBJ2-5	CASSQSQDETQYF	TGTGCCAGCAGCCAAAGCCAGGACGAGACCCAGTACTTC
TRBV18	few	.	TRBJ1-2	CASSPVGYGYTF	TGTGCCAGCTCACCTGTCGGATATGGCTACACCTTC
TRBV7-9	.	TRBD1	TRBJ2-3	CASSSRDRVYTDTQYF	TGTGCCAGCAGCTCTCGGGACAGGGTTTACACAGATACGCAGTATTTT
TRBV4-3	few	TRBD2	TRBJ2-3	CASSQEGGAGGFTDTQYF	TGCGCCAGCAGCCAAGAAGGGGGAGCGGGAGGCTTCACAGATACGCAGTATTTT
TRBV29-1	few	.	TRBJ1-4	CSVGQGTEKLFF	TGCAGCGTTGGGCAGGGGACTGAAAAACTGTTTTTT
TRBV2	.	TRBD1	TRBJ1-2	CASSERDSANYGYTF	TGTGCCAGCAGTGAGCGGGACAGCGCTAACTATGGCTACACCTTC
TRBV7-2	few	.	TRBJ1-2	CASSSIGQSSNYGYTF	TGTGCCAGCAGCTCTATCGGACAGAGTTCTAACTATGGCTACACCTTC
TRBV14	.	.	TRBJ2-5	CASSQDTGPPGTQYF	TGTGCCAGCAGCCAAGATACAGGCCCTCCCGGGACCCAGTACTTC